Shown below are 3 T cell receptor beta chains from a single sample sequenced in a study of shared clonotypes between healthy human individuals. TCRdb keeps only in-frame clones here, not all; method: immunoSEQ multiplex PCR. The sample yields nearly 1 million clones, approximately 76% seen once. The sample consisted of memory CD4+ T cells sorted from blood. The subset denotes: CD45RA-negative fraction. The receptors come from a man between 18 and 29 years old in good health.

The chain recombines TRBV27 with TRBJ1-4; D is ambiguous. With 4 bases removed from V and 7 bases from J, the gap between germline ends came to 13 bases. Germline CDR1 and CDR2: MNHEY and SMNVEV (reference sequence). The CDR3 consists of 14 residues. Written as DNA, the CDR3 is TGTGCCAGCAGTTCCACAGTGGCGGGTGAAAAACTGTTTTTT. The encoded protein is CASSSTVAGEKLFF.

J is TRBJ1-4 and V is TRBV7-9; D is perhaps TRBD1 (5 bases). Germline V gives CDR1 SEHNR, CDR2 FQNEAQ (reference sequence). The CDR3 spans 13 residues. V was trimmed by 5 bases and J by 12 bases, leaving 16 bases between them. CDR3: CASSGTWDGELFF. The CDR3 DNA is TGTGCCAGCAGCGGCACATGGGACGGGGAACTGTTTTTT.

The chain employs TRBV5-6 and TRBJ2-7; the match to TRBD1 covers 9 bases. Unmatched junction bases numbered 7, after V lost 4 bases and J lost 5 bases. The CDR3 consists of 14 residues. Germline CDR1 is SGHDT and CDR2 is YYEEEE. The CDR3 region has the DNA TGTGCCAGCAGCCAGGGACAGGGTTATAACGAGCAGTACTTC. Residues: CASSQGQGYNEQYF.